This T cell receptor (beta chain) was documented in a study of T cell responses to AZD1222 COVID-19 vaccine. Comment on this clone: Antigen unknown.

Profiling relied on immunoSEQ multiplex PCR, and the TCRdb table lists in-frame clones only, not all of them. The sample lists about 160,000 clones, roughly 90% occurring once. Study conclusions and caveats: A rise in Spike-specific TCR breadth and depth followed two AZD1222 doses. Donors were mostly white British, more females; clonal diversity possibly underestimated. Sampling that yielded the repertoires occurred only after the peak T cell response. Baseline antibody screening turned up just six or seven seropositive AZD1222 recipients.

The CDR3 is 17 residues long. Sequencing was performed on peripheral blood, taken on day 0 of AZD1222 vaccination. V is TRBV21-1 and J is TRBJ2-7. TRBV21-1 is tagged as a pseudogene. This clonotype was obtained from an adult in good health. CDR3 nucleotide sequence: TGTGCCAGCAGCAAAAGATTGGGACGCCTCGCTCCCTACGAGCAGTACTTC. Its protein product is CASSKRLGRLAPYEQYF.